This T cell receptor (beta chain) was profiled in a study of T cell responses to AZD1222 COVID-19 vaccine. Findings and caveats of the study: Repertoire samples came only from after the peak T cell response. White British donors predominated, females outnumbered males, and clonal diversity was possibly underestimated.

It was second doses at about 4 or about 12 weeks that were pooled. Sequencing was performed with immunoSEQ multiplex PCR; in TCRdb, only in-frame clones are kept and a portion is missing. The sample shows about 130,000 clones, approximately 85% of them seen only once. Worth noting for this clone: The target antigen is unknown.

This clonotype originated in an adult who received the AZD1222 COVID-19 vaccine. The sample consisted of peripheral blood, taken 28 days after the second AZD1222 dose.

The CDR3 nucleotides read TGCAGTGCTAGTGGGACCCTAGCGGGGGGCCAAGAGACCCAGTACTTC. Encoded protein: CSASGTLAGGQETQYF. This chain uses TRBV20-1 with TRBJ2-5, with 11 bases that match TRBD2. The CDR3 loop spans 16 amino acids. Germline V gene lookup returns CDR1 DFQATT and CDR2 SNEGSKA (reference sequence). J gave up 1 base and V 3 bases, and 7 bases lay outside the gene matches.